This TCR beta chain was documented in a study of blood T cell repertoires in COVID-19. Study overall: T cells, B-cell-depleted T cells, or PBMCs provided the cDNA or gDNA that served as material.

Per the original data handling: Amplification with reference gene primers provided the estimates of nucleated cell counts. Using immunoSEQ multiplex PCR, the repertoire was profiled, and TCRdb retains in-frame clones only, with some absent. V and J calls plus clone size are reproduced from that table; the DNA served to infer D and trimming. The sample lists some 70,000 clones, 70% to 90% occurring once. This CDR3 has 18 residues. The germline V gene has CDR1 SGHRS and CDR2 YFSETQ. The V gene end was trimmed by 2 bases and the J gene end by 4 bases; junction bases not matched to a gene: 16. The receptor was derived from a woman aged 60-75 years with acute or convalescent COVID-19. This chain joins TRBV5-1 and TRBJ1-2, with TRBD1 identical over 8 bases. Sample: peripheral blood. Here the CDR3 reads CASSFGGQGAFSVYGYTF. DNA of the CDR3: TGCGCCAGCAGCTTTGGTGGGCAGGGGGCGTTTAGCGTCTATGGCTACACCTTC.